Listed here are 5 T cell receptor beta chains from one sample, sequenced in a study of long-term antiretroviral therapy in people with HIV. At survey level, the immunoSEQ assay was run in its v3.0 version. The method was immunoSEQ multiplex PCR; TCRdb's version includes in-frame clones alone and lacks a portion of them. Among about 17,000 clones listed, 91% were seen once. The material sequenced was unsorted PBMCs, taken 0.3 years after starting antiretroviral therapy. The receptors stem from a man aged 55 to 69 with HIV.

This clone was found a few times. The chain uses TRBV18 and TRBJ1-1; D uncertain. The germline gives CDR1 KGHSH, CDR2 LQKENI. V was clipped by 0 bases and J by 1 base, with 9 bases between them. CDR3 length equals 15 residues. The chain's CDR3 is CASSPPGSWNTEAFF. CDR3 DNA: TGTGCCAGCTCACCACCGGGATCGTGGAACACTGAAGCTTTCTTT.

The rearrangement joins TRBV2 to TRBJ1-5, with D maybe TRBD1 (5 bases). The germline V and J ends were trimmed by 2 bases and 1 base, with 12 bases remaining between them. Germline V gene lookup returns CDR1 SNHLY and CDR2 FYNNEI. This CDR3 contains 16 residues. The CDR3 reads CASSERSGGSNQPQHF. The CDR3 region has the DNA TGTGCCAGCAGTGAAAGGTCGGGGGGGAGCAATCAGCCCCAGCATTTT.

The V and J genes are TRBV2 and TRBJ1-1, with TRBD1 as a possible D gene (6 bases). V shed 5 bases and J shed 1 base, with 11 bases lying between them. This CDR3 is built from 14 residues. In germline, CDR1 is SNHLY, CDR2 FYNNEI. The CDR3 spells CASSWSTGNTEAFF. The CDR3 DNA follows: TGTGCCAGCAGTTGGTCGACAGGGAACACTGAAGCTTTCTTT.

V gene TRBV30 combines with J gene TRBJ1-6; 10 bases are a match to TRBD1. The ends lost 0 bases at V and 9 bases at J; junction bases unmatched: 5. CDR1 is GTSNPN and CDR2 is SVGIG in the germline V gene (reference sequence). CDR3 length equals 15 residues. CDR3 sequence: CAWSVPGTGVSPLHF. The CDR3 DNA sequence: TGTGCCTGGAGTGTTCCCGGGACAGGGGTTTCACCCCTCCACTTT.

The chain links TRBV5-1 to TRBJ1-2; 8 nucleotides line up with TRBD1. The CDR3 is 14 amino acids. Germline CDR1 is SGHRS and CDR2 is YFSETQ. With 3 bases clipped from V and 4 bases from J, the junction kept 5 bases outside the gene matches. CDR3 sequence: CASSSGQGGYGYTF. The CDR3 bases are TGCGCCAGCAGCTCTGGACAGGGAGGCTATGGCTACACCTTC. Looking up the rest from reference TRBV5-1 and TRBJ1-2 gives the full variable domain: KAGVTQTPRYLIKTRGQQVTLSCSPISGHRSVSWYQQTPGQGLQFLFEYFSETQRNKGNFPGRFSGRQFSNSRSEMNVSTLELGDSALYLCASSSGQGGYGYTFGSGTRLTVV.